This TCR beta chain was retrieved from a study of beta chain features in type 1 diabetes. Overall study: There was similarity between patients and healthy donors in age, gender and cell yields.

The V gene's germline CDR1 is SQVTM and CDR2 ANQGSEA. This CDR3 contains 13 residues. Germline trimming cut 1 base from V and 4 bases from J; bases unmatched to any gene: 0. Every bit of the isolated RNA underwent reverse transcription, so sequencing read expressed TCRB transcripts. The method was immunoSEQ multiplex PCR; TCRdb's version includes in-frame clones alone and lacks a portion of them. The top ten hold 0.045% to 0.05% of the sample, which has roughly 450,000 clones, over 9.5% seen once. This rearrangement joins TRBV29-1 to TRBJ2-1; 8 nucleotides line up with TRBD2. This receptor was identified in a woman aged 18-30 years in good health. Sequencing input: naive CD4+ T cells from blood. CDR3 in amino acids: CSVEGGRYNEQFF. In nucleotides, the CDR3 is TGCAGCGTTGAAGGCGGGAGGTACAATGAGCAGTTCTTC.